This TCR beta chain derives from a study of shared clonotypes between healthy human individuals. Points from the study as a whole: Estimated richness values were generally larger in naive subsets than in memory subsets.

Sorted subsets were amplified in replicate PCRs using 200 to 250 ng DNA, about 30,000 T cell genomes. Sequenced by immunoSEQ multiplex PCR; TCRdb stores in-frame clones only, minus some. Of roughly 1.4 million clones in the sample, 98% are singletons; the top ten hold 0.3% to 0.45%. The germline V and J ends were trimmed by 2 bases and 8 bases, with 15 bases remaining between them. CDR1 and CDR2 from the germline V gene are SGHDN and FVKESK. The CDR3 covers 14 residues. With respect to this clone: Its target is unknown.

The chain couples TRBV14 to TRBJ1-2, with D tentatively TRBD1 (6 bases). The receptor was isolated from a man aged 25-40 years in good health. Input material: naive CD4+ T cells sorted from blood. Subset denoted: CD45RA+ positively selected. The CDR3 DNA follows: TGTGCCAGCAGCCAACAGGGGAACCTTGGAGGCTACACCTTC. Residues: CASSQQGNLGGYTF.